Described below is a single TCR beta chain sequence and its context. Its antigen is currently unknown. The data were obtained in a study of cytomegalovirus exposure and HLA in healthy donors. Notes on the study in general: A reported reduction in N-insertions relative to the roughly 710-donor mean was seen in an Asian-associated ancestry cluster in a later analysis. The study recorded around 160 TCR beta chains that were cytomegalovirus-associated. Cytomegalovirus status, reportedly, was diagnosed with high specificity and sensitivity by the classifier.

Germline lookup yields CDR1 SQVTM and CDR2 ANQGSEA. The V and J ends lost 8 bases and 2 bases, in that order; junction bases with no gene match: 5. CDR3 size: 13 residues. Both 60 Vbeta primers and 13 Jbeta primers went into the PCR. Sequencing was performed with immunoSEQ multiplex PCR; in TCRdb, only in-frame clones are kept and a portion is missing. The sample has around 100,000 clones, about 83% seen once. V is TRBV29-1 and J is TRBJ2-5, with TRBD1 identical over 10 bases. This TCR derives from a female donor in good health and CMV-seropositive. Sample: PBMCs. CDR3 DNA sequence: TGCAGCACAAGGACAGGGGGACAAGAGACCCAGTACTTC. Amino acid sequence: CSTRTGGQETQYF.